This T cell receptor beta chain derives from a study of T cell repertoires in cytomegalovirus infection. The wider study: Alongside well-studied HLA-B-restricted CMV epitopes, recently identified HLA-C-restricted CMV epitopes were also used. Public TCR beta signature analysis indicated the presence of both CMV infection and matching HLA type.

Study observations and caveats: Dominant in the ex vivo response were TCR beta clonotypes restricted by HLA-C and specific for CMV. Based on cumulative public TCR beta family frequency, carriers of CMV plus the relevant HLA were identified.

TCRdb recomputed calls from the reads with MiXCR, one row per CDR3 protein. Of about 770,000 distinct CDR3 sequences in the sample, 25% to 35% were seen once. The CDR3 spans 14 residues. Trimming stripped 4 bases from V and 0 bases from J, with 8 bases between. Germline V lookup: CDR1 MGHRA, CDR2 YSYEKL. With regard to this clonotype: Its antigen is as yet unknown.

The TCR sequence derives from a human donor in good health (CMV status not recorded). Some clones in this sample may be carry-over from other donors' samples. Sequencing used cultured CD8+ T cells from PBMCs, obtained from culture after CMV antigen stimulation. The J gene is TRBJ2-3, the V gene TRBV4-1; D ambiguous. The CDR3 here is CASSPLKSTDTQYF. Here the CDR3 DNA reads TGCGCCAGCAGCCCCCTGAAGAGCACAGATACGCAGTATTTT.